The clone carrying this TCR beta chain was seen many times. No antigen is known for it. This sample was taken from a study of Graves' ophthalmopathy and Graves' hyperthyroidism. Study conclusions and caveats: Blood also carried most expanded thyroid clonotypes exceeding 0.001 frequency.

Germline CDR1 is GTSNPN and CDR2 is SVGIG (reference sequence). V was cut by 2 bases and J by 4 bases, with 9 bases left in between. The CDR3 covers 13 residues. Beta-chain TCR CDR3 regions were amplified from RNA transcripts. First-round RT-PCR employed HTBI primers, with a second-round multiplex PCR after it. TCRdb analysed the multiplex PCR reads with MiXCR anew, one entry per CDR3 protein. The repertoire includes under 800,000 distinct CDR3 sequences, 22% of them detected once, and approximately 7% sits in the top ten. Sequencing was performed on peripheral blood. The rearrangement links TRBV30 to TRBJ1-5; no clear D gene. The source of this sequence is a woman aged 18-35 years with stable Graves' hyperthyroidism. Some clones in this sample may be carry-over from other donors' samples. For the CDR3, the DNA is TGTGCCTGGAGTAGTCGGTCAAATCAGCCCCAGCATTTT. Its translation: CAWSSRSNQPQHF.